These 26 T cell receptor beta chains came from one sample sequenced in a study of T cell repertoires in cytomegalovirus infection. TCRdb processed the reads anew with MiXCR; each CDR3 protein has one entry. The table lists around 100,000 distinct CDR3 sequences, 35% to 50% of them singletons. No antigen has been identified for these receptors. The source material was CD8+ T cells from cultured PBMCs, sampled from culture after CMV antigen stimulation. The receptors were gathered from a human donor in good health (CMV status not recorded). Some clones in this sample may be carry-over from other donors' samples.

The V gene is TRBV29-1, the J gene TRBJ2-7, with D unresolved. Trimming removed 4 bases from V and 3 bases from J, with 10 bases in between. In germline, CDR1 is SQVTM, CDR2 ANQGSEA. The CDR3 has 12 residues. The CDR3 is CSVVDHSYEQYF. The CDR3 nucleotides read TGCAGCGTTGTGGACCACAGCTACGAGCAGTACTTC.

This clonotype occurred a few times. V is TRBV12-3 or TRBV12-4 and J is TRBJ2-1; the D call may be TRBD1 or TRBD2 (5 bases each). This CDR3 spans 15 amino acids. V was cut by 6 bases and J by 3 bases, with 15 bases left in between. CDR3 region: CASRPGTKIYNEQFF. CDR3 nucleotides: TGTGCCAGCAGACCTGGGACCAAGATCTACAATGAGCAGTTCTTC.

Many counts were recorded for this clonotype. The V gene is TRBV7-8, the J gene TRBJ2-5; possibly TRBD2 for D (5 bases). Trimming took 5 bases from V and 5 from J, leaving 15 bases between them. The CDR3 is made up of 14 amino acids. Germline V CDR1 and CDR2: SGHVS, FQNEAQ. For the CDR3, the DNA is TGTGCCAGCAGCCCAAGGGAGTCCGGGGAGACCCAGTACTTC. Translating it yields CASSPRESGETQYF.

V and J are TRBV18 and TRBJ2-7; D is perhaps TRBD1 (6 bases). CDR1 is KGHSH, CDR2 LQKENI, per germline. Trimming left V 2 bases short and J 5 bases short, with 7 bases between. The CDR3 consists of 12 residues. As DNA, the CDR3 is TGTGCCAGCTCACCAGGGGGCAACGAGCAGTACTTC. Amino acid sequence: CASSPGGNEQYF.

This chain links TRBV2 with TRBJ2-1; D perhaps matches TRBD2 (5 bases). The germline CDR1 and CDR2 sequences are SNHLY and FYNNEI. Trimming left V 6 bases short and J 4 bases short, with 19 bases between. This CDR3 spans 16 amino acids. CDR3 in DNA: TGTGCCAGCAGGAAGACCCAAGTCGAGGGTTACAATGAGCAGTTCTTC. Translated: CASRKTQVEGYNEQFF.

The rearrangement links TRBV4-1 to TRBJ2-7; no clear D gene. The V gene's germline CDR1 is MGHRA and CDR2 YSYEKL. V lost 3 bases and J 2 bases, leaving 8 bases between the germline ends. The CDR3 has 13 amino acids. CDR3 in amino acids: CASSQVSTYEQYF. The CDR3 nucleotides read TGCGCCAGCAGCCAGGTCTCGACCTACGAGCAGTACTTC.

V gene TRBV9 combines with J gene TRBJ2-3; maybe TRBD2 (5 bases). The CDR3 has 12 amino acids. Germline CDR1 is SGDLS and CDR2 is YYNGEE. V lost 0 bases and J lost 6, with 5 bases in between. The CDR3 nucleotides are TGTGCCAGCAGCGTAGCGGGGGATACGCAGTATTTT. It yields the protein CASSVAGDTQYF.

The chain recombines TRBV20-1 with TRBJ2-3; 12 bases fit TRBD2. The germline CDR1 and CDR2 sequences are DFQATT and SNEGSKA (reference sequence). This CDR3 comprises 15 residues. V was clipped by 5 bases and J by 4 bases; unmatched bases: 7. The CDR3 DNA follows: TGCAGTGCTTACCTAGCGGGGGGGCCACCAGATACGCAGTATTTT. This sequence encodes CSAYLAGGPPDTQYF.

DNA for the CDR3: TGTGCCAGCAGTGAAGACAGTATTAATGAGCAGTTCTTC. It specifies CASSEDSINEQFF. The J gene is TRBJ2-1, the V gene TRBV6-4, with D perhaps TRBD1 (5 bases). This CDR3 has 13 residues. V was cut by 3 bases and J by 7 bases, with 10 bases left in between. Per germline, CDR1 MRHNA and CDR2 SNTAGT.

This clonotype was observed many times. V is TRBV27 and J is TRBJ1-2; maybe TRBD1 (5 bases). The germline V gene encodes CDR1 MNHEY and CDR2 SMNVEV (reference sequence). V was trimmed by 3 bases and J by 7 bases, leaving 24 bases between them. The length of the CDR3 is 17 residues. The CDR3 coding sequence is TGTGCCAGCAGTTTGCAAACTCCGGGACTCTCCAAGGGTGGCTACACCTTC. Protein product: CASSLQTPGLSKGGYTF.

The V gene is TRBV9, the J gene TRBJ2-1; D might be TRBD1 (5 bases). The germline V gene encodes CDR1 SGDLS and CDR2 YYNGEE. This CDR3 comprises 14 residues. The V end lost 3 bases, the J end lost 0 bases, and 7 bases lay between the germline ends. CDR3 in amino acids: CASSADSSYNEQFF. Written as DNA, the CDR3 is TGTGCCAGCAGCGCCGACAGCTCCTACAATGAGCAGTTCTTC. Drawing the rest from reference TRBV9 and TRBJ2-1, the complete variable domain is DSGVTQTPKHLITATGQRVTLRCSPRSGDLSVYWYQQSLDQGLQFLIQYYNGEERAKGNILERFSAQQFPDLHSELNLSSLELGDSALYFCASSADSSYNEQFFGPGTRLTVL.

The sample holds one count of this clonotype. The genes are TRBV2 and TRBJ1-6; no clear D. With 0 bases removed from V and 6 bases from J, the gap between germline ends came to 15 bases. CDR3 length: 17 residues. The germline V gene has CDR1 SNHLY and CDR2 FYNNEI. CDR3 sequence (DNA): TGTGCCAGCAGTGAAGCGCGAGTCGTGAGATCTAATTCACCCCTCCACTTT. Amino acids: CASSEARVVRSNSPLHF.

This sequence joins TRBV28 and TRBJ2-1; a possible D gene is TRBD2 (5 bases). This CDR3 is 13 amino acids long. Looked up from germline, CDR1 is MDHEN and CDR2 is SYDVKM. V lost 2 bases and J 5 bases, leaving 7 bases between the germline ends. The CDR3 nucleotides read TGTGCCAGCAGTTTACTAGCCCACAATGAGCAGTTCTTC. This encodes CASSLLAHNEQFF.

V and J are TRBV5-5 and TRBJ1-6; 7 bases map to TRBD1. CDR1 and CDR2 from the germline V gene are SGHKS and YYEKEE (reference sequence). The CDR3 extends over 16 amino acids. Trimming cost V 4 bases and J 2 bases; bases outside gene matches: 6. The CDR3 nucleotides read TGTGCCAGCAGCCTGGAGGGACAGACCTATAATTCACCCCTCCACTTT. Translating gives CASSLEGQTYNSPLHF.

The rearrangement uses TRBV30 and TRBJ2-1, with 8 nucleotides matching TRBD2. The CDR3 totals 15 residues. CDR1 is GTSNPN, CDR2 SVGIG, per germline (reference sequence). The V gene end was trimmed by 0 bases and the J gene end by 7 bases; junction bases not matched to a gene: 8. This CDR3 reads CAWSVLGGAINEQFF. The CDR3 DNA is TGTGCCTGGAGTGTACTCGGGGGGGCCATAAATGAGCAGTTCTTC.

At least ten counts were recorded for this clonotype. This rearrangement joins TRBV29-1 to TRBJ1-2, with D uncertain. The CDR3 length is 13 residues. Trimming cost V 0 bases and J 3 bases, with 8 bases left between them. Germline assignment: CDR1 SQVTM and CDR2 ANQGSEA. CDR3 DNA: TGCAGCGTTGAAGAGCGGGGTGACTATGGCTACACCTTC. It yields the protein CSVEERGDYGYTF. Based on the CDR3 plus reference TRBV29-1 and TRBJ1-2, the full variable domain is SAVISQKPSRDICQRGTSLTIQCQVDSQVTMMFWYRQQPGQSLTLIATANQGSEATYESGFVIDKFPISRPNLTFSTLTVSNMSPEDSSIYLCSVEERGDYGYTFGSGTRLTVV.

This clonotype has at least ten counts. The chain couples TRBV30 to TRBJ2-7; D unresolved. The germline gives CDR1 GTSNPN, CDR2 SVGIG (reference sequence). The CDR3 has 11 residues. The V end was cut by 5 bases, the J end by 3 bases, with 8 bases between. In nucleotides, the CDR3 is TGTGCCTGGGGAGAAGGCTACGAGCAGTACTTC. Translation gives CAWGEGYEQYF.

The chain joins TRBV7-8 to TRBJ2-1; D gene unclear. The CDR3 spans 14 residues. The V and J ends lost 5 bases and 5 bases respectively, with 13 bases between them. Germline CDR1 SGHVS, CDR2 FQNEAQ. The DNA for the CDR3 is TGTGCCAGCAGCCCCGCCCCAGAAAACAATGAGCAGTTCTTC. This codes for CASSPAPENNEQFF.

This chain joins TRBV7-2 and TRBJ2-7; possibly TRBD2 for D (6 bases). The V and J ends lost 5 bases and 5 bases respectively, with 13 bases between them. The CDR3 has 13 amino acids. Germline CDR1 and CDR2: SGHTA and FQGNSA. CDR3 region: CASSATSTHEQYF. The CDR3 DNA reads TGTGCCAGCAGCGCGACTAGTACCCACGAGCAGTACTTC.

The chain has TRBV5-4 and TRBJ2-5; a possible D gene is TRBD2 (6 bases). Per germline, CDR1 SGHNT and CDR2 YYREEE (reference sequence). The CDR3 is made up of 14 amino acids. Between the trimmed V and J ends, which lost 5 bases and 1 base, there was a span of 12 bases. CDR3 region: CASSFSGFQETQYF. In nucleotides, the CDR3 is TGTGCCAGCAGTTTTAGCGGCTTCCAAGAGACCCAGTACTTC.

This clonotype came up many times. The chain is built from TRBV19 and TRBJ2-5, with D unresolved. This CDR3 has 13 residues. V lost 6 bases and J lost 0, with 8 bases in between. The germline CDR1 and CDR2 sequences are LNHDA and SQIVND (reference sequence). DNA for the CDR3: TGTGCCAGTAGCGGACCGAACCAAGAGACCCAGTACTTC. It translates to CASSGPNQETQYF.

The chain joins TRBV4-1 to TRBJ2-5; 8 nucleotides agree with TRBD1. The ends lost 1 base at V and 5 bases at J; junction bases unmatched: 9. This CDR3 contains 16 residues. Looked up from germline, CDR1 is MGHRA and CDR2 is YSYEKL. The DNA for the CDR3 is TGCGCCAGCAGCCAAGCCCCCCCAGGGGGCGTGGAGACCCAGTACTTC. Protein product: CASSQAPPGGVETQYF.

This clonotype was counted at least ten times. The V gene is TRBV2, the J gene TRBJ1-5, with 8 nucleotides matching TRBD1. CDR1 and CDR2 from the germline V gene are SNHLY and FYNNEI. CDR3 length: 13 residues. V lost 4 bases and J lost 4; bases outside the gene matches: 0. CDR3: CASSGTGNQPQHF. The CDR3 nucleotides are TGTGCCAGCAGTGGGACAGGGAATCAGCCCCAGCATTTT.

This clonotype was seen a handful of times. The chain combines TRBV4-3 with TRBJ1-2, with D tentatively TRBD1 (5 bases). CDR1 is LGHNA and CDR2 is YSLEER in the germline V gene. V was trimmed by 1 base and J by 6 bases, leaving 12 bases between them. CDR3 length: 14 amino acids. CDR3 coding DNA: TGCGCCAGCAGCCAAGTTAAGGGGAGGGATGGCTACACCTTC. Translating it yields CASSQVKGRDGYTF.

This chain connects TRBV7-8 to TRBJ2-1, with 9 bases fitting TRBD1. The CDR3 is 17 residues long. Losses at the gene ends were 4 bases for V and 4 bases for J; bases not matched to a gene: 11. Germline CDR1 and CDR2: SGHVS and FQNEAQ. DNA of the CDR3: TGTGCCAGCAGCTCCCCCCCCCGGGACAGGGAGTACAATGAGCAGTTCTTC. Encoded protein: CASSSPPRDREYNEQFF.

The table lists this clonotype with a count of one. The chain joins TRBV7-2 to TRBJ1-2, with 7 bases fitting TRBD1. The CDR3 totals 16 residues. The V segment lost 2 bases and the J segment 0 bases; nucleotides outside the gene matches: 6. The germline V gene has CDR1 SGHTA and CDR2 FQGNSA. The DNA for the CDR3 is TGTGCCAGCAGCTTAATCGGGGACAGTACTAACTATGGCTACACCTTC. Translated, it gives CASSLIGDSTNYGYTF.